This T cell receptor (beta chain) stems from a study of beta chain features in type 1 diabetes. Study-level background: Investigators examined under 140 million sorted cells across all samples. Study results and caveats: Moderately but significantly shorter TCRB CDR3s were found in Type 1 diabetes patients in all four CD4+ subsets. Insertions at VDJ junctions were less frequent in type 1 diabetes patients. These patients also deleted more nucleotides at the same junctions.

cDNA synthesis used the whole RNA isolate, giving expressed TCRB sequences. Clones were read by immunoSEQ multiplex PCR, and TCRdb kept only the in-frame ones, dropping some. The table shows over 150,000 clones, with about 9% occurring only once. A single heparinised draw of about 120 mL on average was taken per donor. Staining for CD45RO/CCR7/CD25/CD127/CD95/CD27 allowed sorting of CD4+ naive, central memory, regulatory and stem cell-like memory cells. Trimming took off 1 base at V and 4 bases at J, with 17 bases between the two ends. Germline-derived CDR1 and CDR2 are SGHTA and FQGNSA. CDR3 length equals 17 residues. This clone was detected only a few times. Its antigen is unknown.

The chain couples TRBV7-2 to TRBJ1-5; D is possibly TRBD1 (6 bases). Sequenced material: central memory CD4+ T cells from blood. The TCR was taken from a woman aged 18-29 years with type 1 diabetes. As DNA, the CDR3 is TGTGCCAGCAGCTTAGGGGTGTTTGGGGGCAGAAATCAGCCCCAGCATTTT. The encoded protein is CASSLGVFGGRNQPQHF.